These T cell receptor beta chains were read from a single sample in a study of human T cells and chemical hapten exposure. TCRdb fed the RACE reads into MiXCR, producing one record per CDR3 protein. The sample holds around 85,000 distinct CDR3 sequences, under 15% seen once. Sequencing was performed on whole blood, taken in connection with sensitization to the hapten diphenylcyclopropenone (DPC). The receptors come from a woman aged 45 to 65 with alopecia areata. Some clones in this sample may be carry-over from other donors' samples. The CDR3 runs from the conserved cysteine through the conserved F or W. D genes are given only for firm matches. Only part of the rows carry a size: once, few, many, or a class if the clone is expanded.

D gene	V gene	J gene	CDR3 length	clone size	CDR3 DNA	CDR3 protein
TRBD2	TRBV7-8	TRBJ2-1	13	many	TGTGCCAGCGAGCTAGCGGGTGACGATGAGCAGTTCTTC	CASELAGDDEQFF
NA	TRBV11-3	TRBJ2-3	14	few	TGTGCCAGCACACAGGTCTGGGGCACAGATACGCAGTATTTT	CASTQVWGTDTQYF
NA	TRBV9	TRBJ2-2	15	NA	TGTGCCAGCAGCGTAGGCCATTCGAACACCGGGGAGCTGTTTTTT	CASSVGHSNTGELFF
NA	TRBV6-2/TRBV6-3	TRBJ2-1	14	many	TGTGCCAGCAGGTCCATAGTAATGAAGAATGAGCAGTTCTTC	CASRSIVMKNEQFF
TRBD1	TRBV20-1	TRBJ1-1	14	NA	TGCAGTGCTCAAGAGGACAGGGTGAACACTGAAGCTTTCTTT	CSAQEDRVNTEAFF
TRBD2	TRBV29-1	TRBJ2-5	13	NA	TGCAGCTCCCAGGCTAGCGGCCAAGAGACCCAGTACTTC	CSSQASGQETQYF
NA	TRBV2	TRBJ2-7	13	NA	TGTGCCAGCAAACGGACGGCCTCCTACGAGCAGTACTTC	CASKRTASYEQYF
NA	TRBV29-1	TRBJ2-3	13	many	TGCAGCGCCTCGCCTACGCCCGCAGATACGCAGTATTTT	CSASPTPADTQYF
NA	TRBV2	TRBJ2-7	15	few	TGTGCCAGCAGTGAAGGAAGGGCAGGCACCTACGAGCAGTACTTC	CASSEGRAGTYEQYF
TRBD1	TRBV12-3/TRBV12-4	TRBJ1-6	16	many	TGTGCCAGCAGTTCACCGACAGGGTCCTATAATTCACCCCTCCACTTT	CASSSPTGSYNSPLHF
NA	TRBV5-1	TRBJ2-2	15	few	TGCGCCAGCAGCTTGTTAGGGGCCCGCACCGGGGAGCTGTTTTTT	CASSLLGARTGELFF
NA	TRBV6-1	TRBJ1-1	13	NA	TGTGCCAGCAGTGAACTGGGGGTCACTGAAGCTTTCTTT	CASSELGVTEAFF
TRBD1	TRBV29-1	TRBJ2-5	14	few	TGCAGCGTTGTAATCCCCGACAGGGGAGAGACCCAGTACTTC	CSVVIPDRGETQYF
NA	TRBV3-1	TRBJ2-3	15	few	TGTGCCAGCAGCCGAAGGAGGCGGGGCGGCGATACGCAGTATTTT	CASSRRRRGGDTQYF
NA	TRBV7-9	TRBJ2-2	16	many	TGTGCCAGCAGCTTACGCGAAGGGGTTCCCACCGGGGAGCTGTTTTTT	CASSLREGVPTGELFF
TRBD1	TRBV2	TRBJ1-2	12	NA	TGTGCCAGCAATCGACAGGGTTACGGCTACACCTTC	CASNRQGYGYTF
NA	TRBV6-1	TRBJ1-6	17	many	TGTGCCAGCAGTGAAGGAGGGGTCGGTACCTATAATTCACCCCTCCACTTT	CASSEGGVGTYNSPLHF
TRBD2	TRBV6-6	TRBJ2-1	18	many	TGTGCCAGCAGTTACTCGGGTTCCGGCGGGAGGGCCAACAATGAGCAGTTCTTC	CASSYSGSGGRANNEQFF
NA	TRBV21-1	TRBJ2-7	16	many	TGTGCCAGCAGCAAACAAGGGGCTAGCGGAGTCTACGAGCAGTACTTC	CASSKQGASGVYEQYF
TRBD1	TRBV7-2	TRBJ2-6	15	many	TGTGCCAGCAGCTGGACAGGACCTGGGGCCAACGTCCTGACTTTC	CASSWTGPGANVLTF
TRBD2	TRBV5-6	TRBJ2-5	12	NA	TGTGCCAGCAGCCTACTAGCGGAGACCCAGTACTTC	CASSLLAETQYF
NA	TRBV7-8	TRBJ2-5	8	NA	TGTGCCAGCAGCTTAGAGCACTTC	CASSLEHF